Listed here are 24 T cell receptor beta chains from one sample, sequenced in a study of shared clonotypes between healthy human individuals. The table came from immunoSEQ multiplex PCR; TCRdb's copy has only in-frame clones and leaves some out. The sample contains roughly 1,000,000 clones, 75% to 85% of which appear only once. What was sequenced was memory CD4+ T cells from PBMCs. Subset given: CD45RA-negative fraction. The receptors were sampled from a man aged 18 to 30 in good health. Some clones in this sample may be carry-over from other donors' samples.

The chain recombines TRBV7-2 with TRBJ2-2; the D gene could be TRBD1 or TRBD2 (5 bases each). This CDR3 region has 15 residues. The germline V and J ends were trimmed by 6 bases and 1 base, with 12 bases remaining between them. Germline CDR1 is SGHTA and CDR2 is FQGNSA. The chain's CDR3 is CASRGRGRNTGELFF. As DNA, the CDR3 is TGTGCCAGCAGGGGTCGGGGCAGGAACACCGGGGAGCTGTTTTTT.

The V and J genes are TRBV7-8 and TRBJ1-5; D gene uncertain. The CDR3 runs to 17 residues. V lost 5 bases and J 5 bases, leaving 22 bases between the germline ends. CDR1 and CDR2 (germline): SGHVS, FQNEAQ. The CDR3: CASSPRRAGALHQPQHF. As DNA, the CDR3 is TGTGCCAGCAGCCCACGAAGGGCAGGAGCATTACATCAGCCCCAGCATTTT.

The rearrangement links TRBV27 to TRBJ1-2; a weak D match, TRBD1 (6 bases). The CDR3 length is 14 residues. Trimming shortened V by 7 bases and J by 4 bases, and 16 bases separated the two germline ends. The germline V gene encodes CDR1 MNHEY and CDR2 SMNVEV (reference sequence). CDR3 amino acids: CASMMRGLLYGYTF. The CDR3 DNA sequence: TGTGCCAGCATGATGAGGGGGTTACTCTATGGCTACACCTTC.

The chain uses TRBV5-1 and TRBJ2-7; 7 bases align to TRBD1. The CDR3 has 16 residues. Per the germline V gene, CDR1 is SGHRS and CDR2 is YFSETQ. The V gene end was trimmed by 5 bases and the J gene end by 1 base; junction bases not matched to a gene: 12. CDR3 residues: CASSSQGQGVSYEQYF. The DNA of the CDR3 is TGCGCCAGCAGTTCACAAGGGCAGGGGGTATCCTACGAGCAGTACTTC.

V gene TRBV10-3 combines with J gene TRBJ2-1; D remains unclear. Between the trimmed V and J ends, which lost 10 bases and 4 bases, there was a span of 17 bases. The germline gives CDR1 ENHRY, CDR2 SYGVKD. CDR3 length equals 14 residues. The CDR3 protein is CATTSDHQYNEQFF. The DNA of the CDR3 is TGTGCCACCACTTCGGACCACCAATACAATGAGCAGTTCTTC.

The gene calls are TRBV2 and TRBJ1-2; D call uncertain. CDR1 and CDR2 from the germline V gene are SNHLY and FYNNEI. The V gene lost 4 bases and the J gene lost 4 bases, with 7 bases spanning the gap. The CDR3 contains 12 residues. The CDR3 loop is CASSAESYGYTF. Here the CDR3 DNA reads TGTGCCAGCAGTGCCGAGAGCTATGGCTACACCTTC. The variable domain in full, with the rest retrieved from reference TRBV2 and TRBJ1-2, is EPEVTQTPSHQVTQMGQEVILRCVPISNHLYFYWYRQILGQKVEFLVSFYNNEISEKSEIFDDQFSVERPDGSNFTLKIRSTKLEDSAMYFCASSAESYGYTFGSGTRLTVV.

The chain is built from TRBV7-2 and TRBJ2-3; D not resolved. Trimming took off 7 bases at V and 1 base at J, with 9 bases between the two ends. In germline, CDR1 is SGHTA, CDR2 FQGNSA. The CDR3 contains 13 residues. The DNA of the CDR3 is TGTGCCAGCACCCCCATGGGCACAGATACGCAGTATTTT. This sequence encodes CASTPMGTDTQYF.

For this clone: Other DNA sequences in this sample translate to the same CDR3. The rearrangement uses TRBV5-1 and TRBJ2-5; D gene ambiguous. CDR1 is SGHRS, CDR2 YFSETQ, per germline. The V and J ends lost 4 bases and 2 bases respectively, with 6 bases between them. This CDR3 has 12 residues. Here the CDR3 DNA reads TGCGCCAGCAGCGACTCACAAGAGACCCAGTACTTC. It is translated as CASSDSQETQYF. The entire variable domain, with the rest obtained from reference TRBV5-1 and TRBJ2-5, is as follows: KAGVTQTPRYLIKTRGQQVTLSCSPISGHRSVSWYQQTPGQGLQFLFEYFSETQRNKGNFPGRFSGRQFSNSRSEMNVSTLELGDSALYLCASSDSQETQYFGPGTRLLVL.

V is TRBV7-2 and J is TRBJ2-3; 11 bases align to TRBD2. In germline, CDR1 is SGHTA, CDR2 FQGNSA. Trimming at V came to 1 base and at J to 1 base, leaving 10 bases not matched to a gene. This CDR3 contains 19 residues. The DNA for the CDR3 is TGTGCCAGCAGCTTAGTGGACTCCGGGACTAGCGGCCGCACAGATACGCAGTATTTT. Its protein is CASSLVDSGTSGRTDTQYF.

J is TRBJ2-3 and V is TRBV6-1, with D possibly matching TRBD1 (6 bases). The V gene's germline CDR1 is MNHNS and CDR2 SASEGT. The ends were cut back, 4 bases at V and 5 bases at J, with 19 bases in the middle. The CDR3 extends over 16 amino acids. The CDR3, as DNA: TGTGCCAGCAGTGTGACCGCCGGGCCACAGGGAGATACGCAGTATTTT. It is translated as CASSVTAGPQGDTQYF.

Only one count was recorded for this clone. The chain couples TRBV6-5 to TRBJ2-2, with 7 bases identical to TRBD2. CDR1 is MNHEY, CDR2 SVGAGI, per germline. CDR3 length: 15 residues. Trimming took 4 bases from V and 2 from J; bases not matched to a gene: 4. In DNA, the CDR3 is TGTGCCAGCAGTTTTACTAGCGTTAACACCGGGGAGCTGTTTTTT. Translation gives CASSFTSVNTGELFF.

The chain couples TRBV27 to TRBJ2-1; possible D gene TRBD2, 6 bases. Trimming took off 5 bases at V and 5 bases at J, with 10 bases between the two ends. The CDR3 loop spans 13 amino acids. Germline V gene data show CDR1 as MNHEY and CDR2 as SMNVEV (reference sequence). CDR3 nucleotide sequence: TGTGCCAGCAGTGGACGGAGGGACAATGAGCAGTTCTTC. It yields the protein CASSGRRDNEQFF.

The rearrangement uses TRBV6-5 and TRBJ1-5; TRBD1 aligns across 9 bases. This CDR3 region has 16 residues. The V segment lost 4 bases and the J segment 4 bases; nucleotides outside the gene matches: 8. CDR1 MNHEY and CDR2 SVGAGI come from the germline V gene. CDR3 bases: TGTGCCAGCAGTTCCTTCGGGACAGGGCTAAATCAGCCCCAGCATTTT. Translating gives CASSSFGTGLNQPQHF.

Here the CDR3 reads CASSLTRDQETQYF. The DNA for the CDR3 is TGTGCCAGCAGCCTGACTAGGGACCAAGAGACCCAGTACTTC. The rearrangement links TRBV7-6 to TRBJ2-5, with a tentative D call TRBD2 (6 bases). Germline V gene lookup returns CDR1 SGHVS and CDR2 FNYEAQ. V lost 5 bases to trimming and J lost 0 bases, with 10 bases between them. The CDR3 loop spans 14 amino acids.

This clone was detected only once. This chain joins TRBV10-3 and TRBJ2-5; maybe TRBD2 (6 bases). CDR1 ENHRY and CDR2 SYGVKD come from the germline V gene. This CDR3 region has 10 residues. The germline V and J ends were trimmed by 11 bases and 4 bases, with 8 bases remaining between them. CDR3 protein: CAAGLETQYF. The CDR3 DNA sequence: TGTGCCGCGGGATTAGAGACCCAGTACTTC.

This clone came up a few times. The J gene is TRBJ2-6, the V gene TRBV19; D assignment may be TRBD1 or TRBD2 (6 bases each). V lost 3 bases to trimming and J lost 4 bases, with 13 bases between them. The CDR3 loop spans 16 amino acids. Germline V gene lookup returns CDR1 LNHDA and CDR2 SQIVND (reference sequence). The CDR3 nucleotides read TGTGCCAGTAGTATCGGGGGCTCTGAGGGGGCCAACGTCCTGACTTTC. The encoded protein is CASSIGGSEGANVLTF.

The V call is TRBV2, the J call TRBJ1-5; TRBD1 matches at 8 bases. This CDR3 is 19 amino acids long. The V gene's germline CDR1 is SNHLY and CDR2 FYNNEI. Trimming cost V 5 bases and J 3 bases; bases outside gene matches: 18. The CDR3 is CASSPGADRGVVYNQPQHF. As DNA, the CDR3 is TGTGCCAGCAGTCCCGGGGCCGACAGGGGCGTAGTTTACAATCAGCCCCAGCATTTT.

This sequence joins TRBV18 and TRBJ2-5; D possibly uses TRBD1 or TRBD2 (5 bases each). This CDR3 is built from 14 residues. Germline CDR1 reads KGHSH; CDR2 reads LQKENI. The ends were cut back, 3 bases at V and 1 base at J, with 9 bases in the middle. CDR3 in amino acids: CASSPVGTQETQYF. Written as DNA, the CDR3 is TGTGCCAGCTCACCGGTCGGGACCCAAGAGACCCAGTACTTC. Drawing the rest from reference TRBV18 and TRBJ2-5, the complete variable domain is NAGVMQNPRHLVRRRGQEARLRCSPMKGHSHVYWYRQLPEEGLKFMVYLQKENIIDESGMPKERFSAEFPKEGPSILRIQQVVRGDSAAYFCASSPVGTQETQYFGPGTRLLVL.

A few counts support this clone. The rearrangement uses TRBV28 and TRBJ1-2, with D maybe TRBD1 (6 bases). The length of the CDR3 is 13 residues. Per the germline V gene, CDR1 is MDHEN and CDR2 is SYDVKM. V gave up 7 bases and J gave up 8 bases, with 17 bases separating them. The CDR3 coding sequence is TGTGCCAGCACTCAGCAGGGGCTGAGAGGCTACACCTTC. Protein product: CASTQQGLRGYTF.

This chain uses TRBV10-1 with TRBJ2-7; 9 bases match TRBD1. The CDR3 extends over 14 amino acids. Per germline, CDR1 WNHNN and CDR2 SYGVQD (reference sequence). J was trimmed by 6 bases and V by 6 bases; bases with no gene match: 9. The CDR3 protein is CASSELGTGREQYF. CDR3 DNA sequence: TGCGCCAGCAGCGAACTCGGGACAGGGCGCGAGCAGTACTTC.

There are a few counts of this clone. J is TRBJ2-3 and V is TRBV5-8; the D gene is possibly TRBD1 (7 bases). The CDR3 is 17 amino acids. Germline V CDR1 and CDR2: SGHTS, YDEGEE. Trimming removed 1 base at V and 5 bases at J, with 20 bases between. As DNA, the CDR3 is TGTGCCAGCAGCTTGTTCCCGACAGGGAGGATAGGAGATACGCAGTATTTT. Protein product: CASSLFPTGRIGDTQYF.

The CDR3 reads CASGDAAPYEQYF. CDR3 in DNA: TGTGCCAGCGGGGACGCGGCCCCCTACGAGCAGTACTTC. This chain joins TRBV28 and TRBJ2-7; TRBD1 or TRBD2 may be the D gene (5 bases each). The CDR3 is made up of 13 amino acids. V dropped 8 bases and J dropped 2 bases, with 13 bases sitting between them. Per the germline V gene, CDR1 is MDHEN and CDR2 is SYDVKM.

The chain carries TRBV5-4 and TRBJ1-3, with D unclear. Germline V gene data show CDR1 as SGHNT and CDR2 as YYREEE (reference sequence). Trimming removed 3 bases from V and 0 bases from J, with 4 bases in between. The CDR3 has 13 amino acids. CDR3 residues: CASSSRSGNTIYF. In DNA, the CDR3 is TGTGCCAGCAGCTCACGCTCTGGAAACACCATATATTTT.

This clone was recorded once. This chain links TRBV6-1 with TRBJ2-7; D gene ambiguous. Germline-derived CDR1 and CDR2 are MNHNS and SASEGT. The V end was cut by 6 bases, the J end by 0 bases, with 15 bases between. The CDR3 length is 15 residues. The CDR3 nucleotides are TGTGCCAGCAGCCTACTATCGGCTATCTCCTACGAGCAGTACTTC. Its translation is CASSLLSAISYEQYF.